This entry is about one TCR beta chain. The antigen is undetermined. TCR beta libraries were made by quantitative 5'-RACE with molecular barcodes. A single record per CDR3 protein comes from TCRdb applying MiXCR to the 5' RACE reads. The sample has some 130,000 distinct CDR3 sequences; roughly 13% are singletons. The sample is drawn from a study of CD8 T cells in ankylosing spondylitis. Findings and caveats of the study: Seven to nine highly homologous variants formed a TCR beta motif that appeared characteristic of ankylosing spondylitis blood. Earlier authors reported some of these motif variants in reactive arthritis synovial fluid and blood.

This CDR3 is 14 amino acids long. Germline trimming cut 7 bases from V and 5 bases from J; bases unmatched to any gene: 8. Germline V gives CDR1 SNHLY, CDR2 FYNNEI. The sequenced material came from blood, either unsorted or a sorted T cell fraction (not recorded which). The chain carries TRBV2 and TRBJ1-5; TRBD1 matches at 7 bases. This clonotype was obtained from a female donor with ankylosing spondylitis or in good health (not recorded which). The CDR3 region is CASTAGQRYQPQHF. The CDR3, as DNA: TGTGCCAGCACTGCGGGACAGCGGTATCAGCCCCAGCATTTT.